Detailed here is one T cell receptor beta chain. Antigen unknown. The sample comes from a study of OX40 agonist ivuxolimab in advanced cancers. Profiling relied on immunoSEQ multiplex PCR, and the TCRdb table lists in-frame clones only, not all of them. The profile shows fewer than 85,000 clones, approximately 86% of them singletons. Blood specimens came from baseline, cycle 4 day 1, and cycle 7 day 1. Study results and caveats: CD4+ and CD8+ blood T cells expanded clonally by week 6 at 0.1 to 3.0 mg/kg. The work left the antigen specificity of expanded peripheral T cells undetermined.

The CDR3 length is 13 residues. Germline V gene lookup returns CDR1 MNHEY and CDR2 SMNVEV (reference sequence). V was pared by 10 bases and J by 0 bases, with 4 bases of the junction left unmatched. The sample in question was CD4+ or CD8+ T cells sorted from blood, obtained in a trial of the OX40 agonist ivuxolimab. V usage is TRBV27 and J usage is TRBJ2-7; 9 positions agree with TRBD1. The sequence was collected from an adult with an advanced solid tumor such as melanoma, head and neck, liver or kidney cancer. The CDR3 is CATADRGSYEQYF. In DNA form, the CDR3 reads TGTGCCACCGCGGACAGGGGCTCCTACGAGCAGTACTTC.